The rows below give T cell receptor beta chains drawn from one sample of a study of T-cell memory formation after mild COVID-19. In TCRdb, the 5' RACE reads were re-called with MiXCR into one record per CDR3 protein. The repertoire holds about 400,000 distinct CDR3 sequences, 13% to 15% seen once, with roughly a fifth in the top ten. The material sequenced was PBMCs or a T cell subset sorted from them (not recorded which). The receptors were sampled from a man between 18 and 35 years old who had mild COVID-19 (a few samples of this study predate the infection). Cell type and time point are not known. The CDR3 runs from the conserved cysteine through the conserved F or W. A D gene is named only where the DNA matches it firmly. Clone size appears in some rows only: once, few, many, or a class for an expanded clone.

TRBD1 | TRBJ2-1 | . | TRBV2 | CASSEAGTGTGIFNEQFF | TGTGCCAGCAGTGAAGCGGGCACCGGGACAGGGATTTTCAATGAGCAGTTCTTC
. | TRBJ2-3 | . | TRBV20-1 | CSARAQESGTDTQYF | TGCAGTGCTAGAGCACAGGAGTCCGGCACAGATACGCAGTATTTT
. | TRBJ2-2 | many | TRBV29-1 | CSGGDPFNTGELFF | TGCAGCGGGGGGGATCCGTTTAACACCGGGGAGCTGTTTTTT
. | TRBJ2-2 | . | TRBV11-3 | CASSPGDTGELFF | TGTGCCAGCAGCCCGGGGGACACCGGGGAGCTGTTTTTT
TRBD2 | TRBJ2-5 | few | TRBV4-1 | CASSQSPSGLAGGPGQETQYF | TGCGCCAGCAGCCAATCTCCCTCGGGACTAGCGGGGGGGCCGGGGCAAGAGACCCAGTACTTC
TRBD2 | TRBJ2-1 | . | TRBV7-2 | CASSPSGGGSYNEQFF | TGTGCCAGCAGCCCCTCCGGGGGGGGGTCCTACAATGAGCAGTTCTTC
. | TRBJ1-2 | . | TRBV20-1 | CSARPRSTGEWYGYTF | TGCAGTGCTAGACCAAGAAGCACGGGCGAATGGTATGGCTACACCTTC
TRBD1 | TRBJ1-5 | . | TRBV20-1 | CSARTGGDQPQHF | TGCAGTGCTAGGACAGGGGGAGATCAGCCCCAGCATTTT
. | TRBJ2-7 | few | TRBV4-1 | CASSQRPHYEQYF | TGCGCCAGCAGCCAAAGACCCCACTACGAGCAGTACTTC
. | TRBJ1-6 | few | TRBV20-1 | CSGATDYNSPLHF | TGCAGTGGCGCGACAGATTATAATTCACCCCTCCACTTT
TRBD2 | TRBJ2-5 | few | TRBV20-1 | CSARQAGGMWETQYF | TGCAGTGCTAGGCAAGCGGGGGGCATGTGGGAGACCCAGTACTTC
. | TRBJ1-2 | many | TRBV27 | CASTPSWGGGNYGYTF | TGTGCCAGCACCCCCTCTTGGGGGGGTGGTAACTATGGCTACACCTTC
. | TRBJ2-2 | many | TRBV11-2 | CASSLAGTTTGELFF | TGTGCCAGCAGCTTAGCCGGGACCACAACCGGGGAGCTGTTTTTT
. | TRBJ2-7 | once | TRBV6-5 | CASSVSGAYEQYF | TGTGCCAGCAGCGTATCAGGGGCCTACGAGCAGTACTTC
. | TRBJ2-7 | . | TRBV4-1 | CASSQDPEASYEQYF | TGCGCCAGCAGCCAAGATCCCGAGGCTTCCTACGAGCAGTACTTC
. | TRBJ1-6 | few | TRBV7-3 | CASSLGATTNSPLHF | TGTGCCAGCAGCCTCGGGGCCACGACTAATTCACCCCTCCACTTT
. | TRBJ2-7 | . | TRBV11-3 | CASSFPGRPDEQYF | TGTGCCAGCAGCTTCCCGGGCCGACCCGACGAGCAGTACTTC
. | TRBJ2-3 | . | TRBV11-2 | CASSLEPGLSPDTQYF | TGTGCCAGCAGCTTAGAGCCAGGGCTTAGCCCAGATACGCAGTATTTT
TRBD1 | TRBJ1-6 | . | TRBV27 | CASGMRGPSPLHF | TGTGCCAGCGGCATGAGGGGGCCTTCACCCCTCCACTTT
. | TRBJ1-6 | . | TRBV6-5 | CASSYPRRGVESPLHF | TGTGCCAGCAGTTACCCGAGGAGAGGGGTAGAATCACCCCTCCACTTT
TRBD1 | TRBJ1-6 | . | TRBV7-2 | CASRPTGGSYNSPLHF | TGTGCCAGCAGGCCTACAGGGGGCTCCTATAATTCACCCCTCCACTTT
TRBD1 | TRBJ2-5 | few | TRBV7-7 | CASSAGTGGSETQYF | TGTGCTAGCAGCGCAGGGACAGGCGGGTCAGAGACCCAGTACTTC
. | TRBJ2-7 | few | TRBV12-3/TRBV12-4 | CASSLGYRGPGTYEQYF | TGTGCCAGCAGTTTAGGGTACCGCGGGCCGGGCACCTACGAGCAGTACTTC
TRBD1 | TRBJ2-3 | few | TRBV6-5 | CASSFTQGTLDTQYF | TGTGCCAGCAGCTTCACACAGGGGACGTTAGATACGCAGTATTTT
. | TRBJ2-1 | many | TRBV5-1 | CASSFQEGGAYNEQFF | TGCGCCAGCAGCTTTCAGGAGGGTGGGGCCTACAATGAGCAGTTCTTC
TRBD1 | TRBJ1-4 | . | TRBV20-1 | CSTLQGTNEKLFF | TGCAGTACATTACAGGGGACTAATGAAAAACTGTTTTTT
. | TRBJ1-1 | . | TRBV7-9 | CASSLERTGEAFF | TGTGCCAGCAGCTTAGAACGTACAGGGGAAGCTTTCTTT
. | TRBJ1-6 | . | TRBV5-1 | CASSSARNSPLHF | TGCGCCAGCAGCTCGGCCCGTAATTCACCCCTCCACTTT
TRBD1 | TRBJ1-4 | . | TRBV9 | CASSGVGTGEEKLFF | TGTGCCAGCAGCGGGGTCGGGACAGGGGAGGAAAAACTGTTTTTT
. | TRBJ1-1 | . | TRBV20-1 | CSARGSSSPEAFF | TGCAGTGCTAGGGGCAGCTCTTCTCCTGAAGCTTTCTTT
. | TRBJ2-7 | . | TRBV12-3/TRBV12-4 | CASSLATGPKSSYEQYF | TGTGCCAGCAGTTTAGCCACGGGGCCGAAAAGCTCCTACGAGCAGTACTTC
. | TRBJ1-3 | few | TRBV7-9 | CAIIAGSGNTIYF | TGTGCCATTATTGCTGGGAGTGGAAACACCATATATTTT
. | TRBJ2-7 | . | TRBV6-5 | CASSYSAASSYEQYF | TGTGCCAGCAGTTACTCTGCAGCGAGCTCCTACGAGCAGTACTTC
. | TRBJ2-1 | . | TRBV12-3/TRBV12-4 | CASSSGLLAREFF | TGTGCCAGCAGTTCCGGACTACTAGCAAGGGAGTTCTTC
. | TRBJ2-1 | many | TRBV7-6 | CASSLATGGPKRDEQFF | TGTGCCAGCAGCTTAGCTACCGGGGGCCCGAAGAGGGATGAGCAGTTCTTC
. | TRBJ1-1 | . | TRBV11-1 | CASSSGNRDMNTEAFF | TGTGCCAGCAGTTCAGGGAACAGGGACATGAACACTGAAGCTTTCTTT
. | TRBJ2-1 | . | TRBV7-2 | CASSTRIPYNEQFF | TGTGCCAGCAGCACCCGTATACCGTACAATGAGCAGTTCTTC
. | TRBJ2-3 | many | TRBV7-3 | CASSFPGADTQYF | TGTGCCAGCAGTTTCCCGGGGGCAGATACGCAGTATTTT
. | TRBJ2-5 | few | TRBV5-1 | CASSLDPGQKGETQYF | TGCGCCAGCAGCTTGGATCCCGGCCAGAAGGGAGAGACCCAGTACTTC
. | TRBJ1-6 | few | TRBV6-5 | CASSYSFLGHGNSPLHF | TGTGCCAGCAGTTACTCTTTTTTAGGGCATGGTAATTCACCCCTCCACTTT
TRBD1 | TRBJ1-2 | . | TRBV12-3/TRBV12-4 | CASSPGTGESSYGYTF | TGTGCCAGCAGCCCCGGGACAGGGGAGTCGAGCTATGGCTACACCTTC
. | TRBJ1-4 | . | TRBV30 | CAWRRLNEKLFF | TGTGCCTGGAGACGGCTTAATGAAAAACTGTTTTTT
TRBD2 | TRBJ2-3 | . | TRBV18 | CASSPPLAGGDTQYF | TGTGCCAGCTCACCACCGCTAGCGGGGGGAGATACGCAGTATTTT
TRBD1 | TRBJ1-4 | . | TRBV7-9 | CASTEATRTGGVLVKLFF | TGTGCCAGCACCGAAGCAACTAGGACAGGGGGCGTGTTAGTAAAACTGTTTTTT
TRBD2 | TRBJ2-7 | few | TRBV6-2/TRBV6-3 | CASRRLAVNSVYEQYF | TGTGCCAGCAGACGACTAGCGGTTAACAGCGTCTACGAGCAGTACTTC
. | TRBJ1-2 | . | TRBV30 | CAWSVYSGYTF | TGTGCCTGGAGTGTCTATTCCGGCTACACCTTC
TRBD1 | TRBJ1-6 | few | TRBV4-1 | CASSPGQRNSPLHF | TGTGCCAGCAGCCCGGGACAGAGAAACTCACCCCTCCACTTT
. | TRBJ1-1 | few | TRBV18 | CASSPREDTEAFF | TGTGCCAGCTCACCTCGGGAGGACACTGAAGCTTTCTTT
. | TRBJ2-4 | many | TRBV7-2 | CASSYQPLAKNIQYF | TGTGCCAGCAGTTACCAGCCCTTAGCCAAAAACATTCAGTACTTC
. | TRBJ2-7 | few | TRBV9 | CASSPHRKIGYEQYF | TGTGCCAGCAGCCCCCACAGAAAAATAGGCTACGAGCAGTACTTC
. | TRBJ1-1 | . | TRBV7-9 | CASSLVRVVNTEAFF | TGTGCCAGCAGCTTGGTTCGCGTTGTGAACACTGAAGCTTTCTTT
TRBD1 | TRBJ2-2 | . | TRBV7-8 | CASSLAGQGSIGELFF | TGTGCCAGCAGCTTAGCCGGACAGGGAAGTATCGGGGAGCTGTTTTTT
TRBD2 | TRBJ2-7 | few | TRBV29-1 | CSVVRPSGGEQYF | TGCAGCGTTGTCAGACCTAGCGGAGGCGAGCAGTACTTC
. | TRBJ1-4 | few | TRBV6-5 | CASSPDGLAEKLFF | TGTGCCAGCAGTCCGGACGGTTTAGCTGAAAAACTGTTTTTT